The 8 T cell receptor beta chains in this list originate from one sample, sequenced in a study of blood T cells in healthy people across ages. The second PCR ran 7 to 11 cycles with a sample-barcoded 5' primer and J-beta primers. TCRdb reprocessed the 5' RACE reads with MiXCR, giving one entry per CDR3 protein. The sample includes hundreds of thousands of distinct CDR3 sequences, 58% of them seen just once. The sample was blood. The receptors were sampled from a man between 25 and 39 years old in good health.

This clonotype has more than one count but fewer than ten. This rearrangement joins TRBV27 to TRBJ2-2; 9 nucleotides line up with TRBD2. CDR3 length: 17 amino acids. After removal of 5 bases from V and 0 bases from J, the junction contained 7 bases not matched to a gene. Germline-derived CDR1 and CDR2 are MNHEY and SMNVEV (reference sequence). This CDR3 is CASSLTGTSTNTGELFF. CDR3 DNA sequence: TGTGCCAGCAGTCTTACCGGGACTAGCACGAACACCGGGGAGCTGTTTTTT.

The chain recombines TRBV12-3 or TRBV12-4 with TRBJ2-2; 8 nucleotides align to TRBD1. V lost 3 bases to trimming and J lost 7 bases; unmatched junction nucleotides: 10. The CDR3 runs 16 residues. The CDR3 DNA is TGTGCCAGCAGTTTTGGTCCCAGGGGGCCGAACGGGGAGCTGTTTTTT. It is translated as CASSFGPRGPNGELFF.

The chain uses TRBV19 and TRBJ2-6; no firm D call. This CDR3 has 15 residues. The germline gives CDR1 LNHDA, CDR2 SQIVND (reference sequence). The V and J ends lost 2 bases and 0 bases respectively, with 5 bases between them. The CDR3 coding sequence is TGTGCCAGTAGTATAAGTCCCTCTGGGGCCAACGTCCTGACTTTC. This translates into CASSISPSGANVLTF.

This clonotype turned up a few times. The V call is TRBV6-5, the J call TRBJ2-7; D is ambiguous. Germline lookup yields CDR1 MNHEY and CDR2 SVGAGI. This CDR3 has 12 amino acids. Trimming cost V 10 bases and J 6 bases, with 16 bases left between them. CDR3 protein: CATLDQSSEQYF. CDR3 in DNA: TGTGCCACCCTGGACCAGAGTAGCGAGCAGTACTTC.

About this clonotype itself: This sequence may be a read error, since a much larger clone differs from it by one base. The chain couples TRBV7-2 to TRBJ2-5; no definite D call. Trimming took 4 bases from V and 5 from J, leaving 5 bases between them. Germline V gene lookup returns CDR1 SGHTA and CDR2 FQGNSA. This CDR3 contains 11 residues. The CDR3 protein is CASSSHETQYF. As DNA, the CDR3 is TGTGCCAGCAGCTCCCACGAGACCCAGTACTTC.

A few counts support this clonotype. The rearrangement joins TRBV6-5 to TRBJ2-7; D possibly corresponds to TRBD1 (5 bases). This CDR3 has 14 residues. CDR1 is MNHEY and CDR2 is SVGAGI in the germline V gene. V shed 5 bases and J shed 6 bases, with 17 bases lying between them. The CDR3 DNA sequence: TGTGCCAGCAGTCCGACAGTTTTGGTTACCGAGCAGTACTTC. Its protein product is CASSPTVLVTEQYF.

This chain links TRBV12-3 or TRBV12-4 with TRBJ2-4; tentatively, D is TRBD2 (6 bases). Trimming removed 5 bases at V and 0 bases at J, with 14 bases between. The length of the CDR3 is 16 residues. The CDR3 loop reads CASSKLAELAKNIQYF. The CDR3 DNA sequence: TGTGCCAGCAGTAAATTAGCGGAGCTAGCCAAAAACATTCAGTACTTC.

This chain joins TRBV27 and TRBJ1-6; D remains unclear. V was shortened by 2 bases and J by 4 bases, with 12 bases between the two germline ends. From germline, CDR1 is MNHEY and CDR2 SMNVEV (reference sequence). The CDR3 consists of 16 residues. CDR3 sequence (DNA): TGTGCCAGCAGTTTAGGGCCAGCATTTTATAATTCACCCCTCCACTTT. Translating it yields CASSLGPAFYNSPLHF.